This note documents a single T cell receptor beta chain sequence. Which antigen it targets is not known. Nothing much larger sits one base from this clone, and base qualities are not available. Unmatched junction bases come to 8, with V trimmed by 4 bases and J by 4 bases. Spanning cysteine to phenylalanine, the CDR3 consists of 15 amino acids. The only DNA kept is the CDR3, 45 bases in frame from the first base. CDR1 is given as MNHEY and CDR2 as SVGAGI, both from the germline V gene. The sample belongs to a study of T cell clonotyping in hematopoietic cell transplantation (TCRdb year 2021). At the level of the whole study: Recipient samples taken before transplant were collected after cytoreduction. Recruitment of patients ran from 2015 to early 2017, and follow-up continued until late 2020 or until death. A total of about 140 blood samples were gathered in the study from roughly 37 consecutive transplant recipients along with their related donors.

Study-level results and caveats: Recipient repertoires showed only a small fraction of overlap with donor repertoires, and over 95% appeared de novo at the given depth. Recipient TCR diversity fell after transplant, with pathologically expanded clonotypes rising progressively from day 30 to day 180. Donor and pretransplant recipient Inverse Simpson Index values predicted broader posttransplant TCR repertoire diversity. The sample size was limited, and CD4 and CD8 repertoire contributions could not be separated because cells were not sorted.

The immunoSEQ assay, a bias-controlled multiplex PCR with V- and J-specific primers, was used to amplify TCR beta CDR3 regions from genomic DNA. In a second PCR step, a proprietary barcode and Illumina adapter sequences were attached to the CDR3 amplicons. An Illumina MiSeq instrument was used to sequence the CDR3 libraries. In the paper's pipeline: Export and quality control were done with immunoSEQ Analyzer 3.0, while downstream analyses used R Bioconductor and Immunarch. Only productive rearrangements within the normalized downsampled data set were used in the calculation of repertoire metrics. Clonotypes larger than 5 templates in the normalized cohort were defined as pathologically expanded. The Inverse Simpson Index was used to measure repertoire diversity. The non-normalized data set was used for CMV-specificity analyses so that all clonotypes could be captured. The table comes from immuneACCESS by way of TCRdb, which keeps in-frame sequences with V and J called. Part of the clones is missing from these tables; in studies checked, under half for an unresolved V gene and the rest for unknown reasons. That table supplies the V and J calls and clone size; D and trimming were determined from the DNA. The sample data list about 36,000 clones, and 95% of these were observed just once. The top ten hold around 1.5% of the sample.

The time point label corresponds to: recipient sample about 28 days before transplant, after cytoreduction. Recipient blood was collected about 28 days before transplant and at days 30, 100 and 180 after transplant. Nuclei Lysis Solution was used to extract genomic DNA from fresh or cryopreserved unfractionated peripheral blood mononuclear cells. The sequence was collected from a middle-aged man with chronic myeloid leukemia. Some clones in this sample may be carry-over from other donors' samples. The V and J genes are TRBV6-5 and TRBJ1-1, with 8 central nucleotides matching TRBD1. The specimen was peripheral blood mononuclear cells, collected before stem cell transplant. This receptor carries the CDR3 CASSFSRGLTTEAFF. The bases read TGTGCCAGCAGTTTTAGCAGGGGGCTGACCACTGAAGCTTTCTTT.